This T cell receptor (beta chain) is from a study of CD8+ T cells in alopecia areata. Study information: The authors scored treated patients' severity by affected scalp percentage. Study-wide results and caveats: Alopecia totalis/universalis scalp especially showed more expanded CD8+ clones than normal scalp.

Extraction and reverse transcription of RNA yielded cDNA as the sequencing template. The protocol was immunoSEQ multiplex PCR, while the TCRdb copy is restricted to in-frame clones and leaves out a portion. The sample lists around 140,000 clones; roughly nine tenths were seen once. Trimming left V 2 bases short and J 6 bases short, with 4 bases between. This CDR3 region has 12 residues. The V gene's germline CDR1 is MNHEY and CDR2 SVGAGI. Regarding treatment: oral pan-JAK inhibitor, 5-10 mg twice daily. As to this clone: Its specificity is not known.

Sequenced material: CD8+ T cells sorted from blood, taken at week 4, from a patient treated with tofacitinib. The sequence derives from a human donor with alopecia areata. V usage is TRBV6-5 and J usage is TRBJ2-2, with no clear D. Here the CDR3 DNA reads TGTGCCAGCAGTTACAACCCCGGGGAGCTGTTTTTT. Amino acid sequence: CASSYNPGELFF.